This T cell receptor (beta chain) was identified during a study of spatial heterogeneity in lung cancer (dated by TCRdb to 2018 to 2020). Regarding the complete study: Beta-chain transcripts were consistently detected in greater numbers than alpha-chain transcripts, which likely reflects a higher abundance of beta-chain transcripts. TCR transcript counts in tumor regions correlated strongly with a T cell transcriptional module score from matched bulk RNA-seq. In the raw uncorrected reads, each unique combination of TCR and UMI appeared on average more than ten times. TCR alpha and beta repertoires were quantitatively compared across multiple tumor regions, matched nontumor lung and blood in non-small cell lung cancer. TCR repertoire features were related to nonsynonymous mutation counts determined by whole-exome sequencing of tumor tissue. At surgery, both alpha and beta chains were TCR-sequenced in 200 to 250 tumor regions, 63 to 65 matched nontumor lung samples and 56 PBMC samples.

Sample time point, as interpreted from the label and publication: sample taken at primary tumor resection. The donors were 72 patients from the lung TRACERx cohort who had early-stage, untreated non-small cell lung cancer. Without any cell sorting, TCR sequencing was performed on whole RNA extracted either from tumor and nontumor lung tissue or from cryopreserved PBMC samples. Patients were selected for TCR sequencing only if sufficient RNA was available from at least two tumor regions. A lung pathologist reviewed the tumor and adjacent nontumor lung specimens before the specimens were selected. The research as a whole found: The tumor nonsynonymous mutation count correlated with the number of expanded alpha and beta TCRs within the tumor. Confirming at a functional level the hypothesis that regional TCRs recognize regional mutations was considered to require additional single-cell paired TCR alpha and beta sequencing. The count of ubiquitous expanded TCRs correlated with the count of ubiquitous nonsynonymous mutations, and the count of regional expanded TCRs correlated with the count of regional nonsynonymous mutations. Estimated TCR-seq coverage of tumor T cells was only around 7% for alpha chains and about 14% for beta chains.

Receptor amplification or capture employed 5' RACE. These reads were obtained on a NextSeq 500. The TCR library protocol attached a unique molecular identifier to each TCR cDNA molecule to allow correction of PCR and sequencing errors. The authors' pipeline ran thus. TCR identification, UMI-based error correction and CDR3 extraction were performed with Decombinator tools. Expanded TCRs were defined as those above a frequency of 2 per 1,000, corresponding to the top 1% of the tumor frequency distribution. Expanded tumor TCRs were classed as regional if statistically deemed absent (corrected P<0.05) from at least one tumor region, otherwise ubiquitous. Rényi diversity was computed with the R vegan package after subsampling each repertoire 100 times to 5,000 TCRs. CDR3 similarity networks were built from amino acid triplet string-kernel similarity, with CDR3s being connected when pairwise similarity was above 0.82. TCRdb reprocessed the public reads (quality trimming at Q25 with fastp, clone calling with MiXCR) and kept in-frame beta chains. Rows with a matching CDR3 protein are joined into one entry that keeps the most common DNA and genes. These V and J calls derive from TCRdb rather than the authors' analysis. The sample yields tens of thousands of distinct CDR3 sequences; around 4.8% were counted once. Roughly a tenth of the sample belongs to the ten largest clones.

For this chain, trimming is 6 bases at the V end and 3 bases at the J end, and the number of junction bases without a gene match is 5. Taken from cysteine to phenylalanine, the CDR3 has 14 residues. Only the CDR3 region is kept as DNA, spanning 42 bases read in frame from base 1. In this sample, this clonotype turned up a few times. Which antigen it targets is not known. No base qualities exist here, and no much larger clone lies one base off it. The chain uses TRBV12-3 or TRBV12-4 and TRBJ2-3; 8 central nucleotides agree with TRBD2. The sequenced sample was lung tumor tissue, obtained at surgery. This sequence originates from a male donor with early-stage non-small cell lung cancer. This receptor carries the CDR3 CASSLAGGTDTQYF. In nucleotides, the sequence is TGTGCCAGCAGCCTAGCGGGCGGGACAGATACGCAGTATTTT.